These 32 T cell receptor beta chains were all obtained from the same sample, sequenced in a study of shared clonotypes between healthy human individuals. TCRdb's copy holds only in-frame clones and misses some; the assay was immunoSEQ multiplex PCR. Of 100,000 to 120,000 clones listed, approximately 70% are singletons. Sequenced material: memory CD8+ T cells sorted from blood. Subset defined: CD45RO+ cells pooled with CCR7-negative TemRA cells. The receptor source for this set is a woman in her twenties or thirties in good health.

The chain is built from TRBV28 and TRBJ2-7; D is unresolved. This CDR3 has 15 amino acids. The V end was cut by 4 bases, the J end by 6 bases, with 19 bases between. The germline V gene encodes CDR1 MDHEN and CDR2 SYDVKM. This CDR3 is CASSSTTEISCEQYF. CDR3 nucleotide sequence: TGTGCCAGCAGTTCTACGACCGAAATCAGTTGCGAGCAGTACTTC.

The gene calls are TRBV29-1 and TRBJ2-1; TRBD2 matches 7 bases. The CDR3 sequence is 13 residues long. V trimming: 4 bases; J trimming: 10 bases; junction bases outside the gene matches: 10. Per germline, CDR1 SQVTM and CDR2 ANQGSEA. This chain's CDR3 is CSVGREKVREQFF. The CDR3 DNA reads TGCAGCGTTGGGCGGGAGAAGGTACGGGAGCAGTTCTTC.

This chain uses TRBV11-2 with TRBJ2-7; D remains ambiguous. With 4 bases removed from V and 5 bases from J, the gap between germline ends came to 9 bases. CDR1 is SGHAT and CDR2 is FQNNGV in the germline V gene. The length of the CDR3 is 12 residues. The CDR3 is CASSYGRDEQYF. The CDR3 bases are TGTGCCAGCAGCTACGGACGGGACGAGCAGTACTTC.

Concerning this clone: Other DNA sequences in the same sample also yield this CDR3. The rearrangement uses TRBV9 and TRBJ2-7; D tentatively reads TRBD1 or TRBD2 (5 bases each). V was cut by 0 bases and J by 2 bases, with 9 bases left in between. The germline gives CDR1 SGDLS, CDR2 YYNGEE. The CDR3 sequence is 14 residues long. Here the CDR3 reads CASSVAWGTYEQYF. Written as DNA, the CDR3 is TGTGCCAGCAGCGTAGCCTGGGGGACCTACGAGCAGTACTTC.

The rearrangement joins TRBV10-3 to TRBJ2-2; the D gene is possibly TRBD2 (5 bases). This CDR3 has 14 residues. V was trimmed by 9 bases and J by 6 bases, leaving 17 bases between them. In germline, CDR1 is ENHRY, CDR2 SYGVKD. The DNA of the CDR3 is TGTGCCATTGCCCAGGCGGTGGAGGCCGGGGAGCTGTTTTTT. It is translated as CAIAQAVEAGELFF.

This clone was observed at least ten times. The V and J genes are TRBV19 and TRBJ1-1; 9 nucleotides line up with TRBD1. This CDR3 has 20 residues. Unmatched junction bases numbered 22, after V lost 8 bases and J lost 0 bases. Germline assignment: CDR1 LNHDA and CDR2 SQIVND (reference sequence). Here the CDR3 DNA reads TGTGCCAGTTCTCTGGGGGGACAGGGTTTTCAAACGGTCCTGAACACTGAAGCTTTCTTT. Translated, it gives CASSLGGQGFQTVLNTEAFF.

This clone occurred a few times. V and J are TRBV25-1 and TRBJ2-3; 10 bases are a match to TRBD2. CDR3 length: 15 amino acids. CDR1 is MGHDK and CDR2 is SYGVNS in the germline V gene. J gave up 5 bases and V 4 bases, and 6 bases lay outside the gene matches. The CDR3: CASSVQREGRDTQYF. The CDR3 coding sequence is TGTGCCAGCAGTGTCCAGCGGGAGGGCCGAGATACGCAGTATTTT.

Written as DNA, the CDR3 is TGTGCCAGCAGCCGGCGCCTTTCAGCGGGAGGTCCCCCGCCCTACGAGCAGTACTTC. Its protein is CASSRRLSAGGPPPYEQYF. The chain has TRBV5-6 and TRBJ2-7, with 9 bases lining up with TRBD2. Germline loops: CDR1 SGHDT, CDR2 YYEEEE. Trimming removed 4 bases from V and 2 bases from J; junction bases left unmatched: 19. This CDR3 spans 19 amino acids.

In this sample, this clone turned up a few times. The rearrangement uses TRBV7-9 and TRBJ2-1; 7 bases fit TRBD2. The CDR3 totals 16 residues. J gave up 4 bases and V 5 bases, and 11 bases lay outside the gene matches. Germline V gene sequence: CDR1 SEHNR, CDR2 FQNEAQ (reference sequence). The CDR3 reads CASSPLGGSQYNEQFF. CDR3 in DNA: TGTGCCAGCAGCCCCCTCGGGGGGAGCCAGTACAATGAGCAGTTCTTC.

The CDR3 bases are TGTGCCAGCAGCATGGACGGGTCTGGAAACACCATATATTTT. Its protein is CASSMDGSGNTIYF. The V and J genes are TRBV5-4 and TRBJ1-3; no clear D gene. The CDR3 is 14 residues long. The germline CDR1 and CDR2 sequences are SGHNT and YYREEE (reference sequence). The V end lost 4 bases, the J end lost 1 base, and 9 bases lay between the germline ends. The full variable domain, completed using reference TRBV5-4 and TRBJ1-3, is ETGVTQSPTHLIKTRGQQVTLRCSSQSGHNTVSWYQQALGQGPQFIFQYYREEENGRGNFPPRFSGLQFPNYSSELNVNALELDDSALYLCASSMDGSGNTIYFGEGSWLTVV.

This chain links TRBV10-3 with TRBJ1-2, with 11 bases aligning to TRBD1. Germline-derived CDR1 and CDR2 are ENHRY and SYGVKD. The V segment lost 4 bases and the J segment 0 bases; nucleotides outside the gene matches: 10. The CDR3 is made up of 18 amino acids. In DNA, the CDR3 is TGTGCCATCAGTGCGGGGACAGGGGGAACCAGAGCTAACTATGGCTACACCTTC. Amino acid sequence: CAISAGTGGTRANYGYTF.

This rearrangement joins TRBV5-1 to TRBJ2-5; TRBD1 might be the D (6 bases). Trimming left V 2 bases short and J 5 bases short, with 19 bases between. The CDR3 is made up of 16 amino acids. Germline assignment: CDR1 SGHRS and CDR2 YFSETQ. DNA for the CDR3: TGCGCCAGCAGCTTATTGACCCGGACAGAAGTGGAGACCCAGTACTTC. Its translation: CASSLLTRTEVETQYF.

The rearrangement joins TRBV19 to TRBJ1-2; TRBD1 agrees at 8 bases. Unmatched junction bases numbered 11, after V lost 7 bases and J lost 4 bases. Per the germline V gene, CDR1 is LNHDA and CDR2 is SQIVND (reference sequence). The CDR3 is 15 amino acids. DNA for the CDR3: TGTGCCAGTACCCTTGACAGGGGCCTAAGCTATGGCTACACCTTC. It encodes CASTLDRGLSYGYTF.

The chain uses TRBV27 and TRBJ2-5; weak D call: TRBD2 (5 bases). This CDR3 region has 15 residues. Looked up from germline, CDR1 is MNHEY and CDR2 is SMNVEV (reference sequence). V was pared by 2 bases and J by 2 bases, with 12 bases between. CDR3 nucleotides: TGTGCCAGCAGTTTAGTCGGTAGCGAGCAAGAGACCCAGTACTTC. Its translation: CASSLVGSEQETQYF.

CDR3 in amino acids: CASSLYPRTRRAFF. The CDR3 nucleotides read TGTGCCAGCAGCTTATACCCCCGAACCCGAAGGGCTTTCTTT. The chain employs TRBV7-9 and TRBJ1-1; D is uncertain. Trimming stripped 2 bases from V and 11 bases from J, with 18 bases between. The CDR3 consists of 14 residues. CDR1 and CDR2 (germline): SEHNR, FQNEAQ (reference sequence). The whole variable domain, filled in from reference TRBV7-9 and TRBJ1-1, reads DTGVSQNPRHKITKRGQNVTFRCDPISEHNRLYWYRQTLGQGPEFLTYFQNEAQLEKSRLLSDRFSAERPKGSFSTLEIQRTEQGDSAMYLCASSLYPRTRRAFFGQGTRLTVV.

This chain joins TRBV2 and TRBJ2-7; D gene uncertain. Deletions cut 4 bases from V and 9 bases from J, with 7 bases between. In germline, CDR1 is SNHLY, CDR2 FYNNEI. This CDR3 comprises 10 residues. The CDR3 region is CASSAPGQYF. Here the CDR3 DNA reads TGTGCCAGCAGTGCCCCAGGGCAGTACTTC. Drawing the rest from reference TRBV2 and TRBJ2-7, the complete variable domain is EPEVTQTPSHQVTQMGQEVILRCVPISNHLYFYWYRQILGQKVEFLVSFYNNEISEKSEIFDDQFSVERPDGSNFTLKIRSTKLEDSAMYFCASSAPGQYFGPGTRLTVT.

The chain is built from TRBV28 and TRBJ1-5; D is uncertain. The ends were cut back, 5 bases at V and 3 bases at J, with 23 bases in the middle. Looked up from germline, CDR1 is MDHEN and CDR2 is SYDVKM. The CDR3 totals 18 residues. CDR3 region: CASSKEWQRIRVNQPQHF. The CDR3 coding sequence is TGTGCCAGCAGTAAAGAATGGCAGAGAATTCGAGTCAATCAGCCCCAGCATTTT.

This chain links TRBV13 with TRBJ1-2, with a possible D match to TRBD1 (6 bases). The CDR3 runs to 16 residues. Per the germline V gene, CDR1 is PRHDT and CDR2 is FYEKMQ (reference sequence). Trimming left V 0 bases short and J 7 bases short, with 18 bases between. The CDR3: CASSLGQGIRGGGYTF. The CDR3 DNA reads TGTGCCAGCAGCTTAGGGCAGGGGATTCGGGGAGGTGGCTACACCTTC.

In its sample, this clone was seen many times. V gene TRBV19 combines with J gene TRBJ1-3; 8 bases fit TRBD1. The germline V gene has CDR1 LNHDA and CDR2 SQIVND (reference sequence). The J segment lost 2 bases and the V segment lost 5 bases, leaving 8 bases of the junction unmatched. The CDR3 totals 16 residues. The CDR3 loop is CASSLWTGITGNTIYF. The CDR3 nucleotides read TGTGCCAGTAGTCTATGGACAGGGATTACTGGAAACACCATATATTTT.

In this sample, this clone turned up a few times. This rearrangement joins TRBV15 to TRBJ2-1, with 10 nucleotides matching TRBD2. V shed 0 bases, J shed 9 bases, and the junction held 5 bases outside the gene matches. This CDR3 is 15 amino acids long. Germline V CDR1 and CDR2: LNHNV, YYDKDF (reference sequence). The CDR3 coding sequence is TGTGCCACCAGCAGAGAAGCGGGAGGGCCGTCTGAGCAGTTCTTC. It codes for CATSREAGGPSEQFF.

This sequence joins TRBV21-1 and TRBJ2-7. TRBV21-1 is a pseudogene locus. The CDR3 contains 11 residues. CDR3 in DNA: TGTGCCAGCAGCCCCATCCCGGAGCAGTACTTC. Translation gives CASSPIPEQYF.

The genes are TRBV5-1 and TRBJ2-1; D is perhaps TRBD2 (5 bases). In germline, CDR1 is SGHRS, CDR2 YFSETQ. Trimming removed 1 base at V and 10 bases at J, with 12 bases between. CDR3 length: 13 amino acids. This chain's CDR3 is CASSLSLAGEQFF. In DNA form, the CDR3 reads TGCGCCAGCAGCTTGAGTCTAGCCGGGGAGCAGTTCTTC.

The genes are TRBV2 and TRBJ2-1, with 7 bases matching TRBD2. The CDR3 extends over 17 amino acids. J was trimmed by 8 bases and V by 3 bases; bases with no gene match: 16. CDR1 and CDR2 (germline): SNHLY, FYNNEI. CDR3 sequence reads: CASSDPLWTSRVHEQFF. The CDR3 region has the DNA TGTGCCAGCAGTGATCCCCTATGGACTAGTAGGGTCCATGAGCAGTTCTTC.

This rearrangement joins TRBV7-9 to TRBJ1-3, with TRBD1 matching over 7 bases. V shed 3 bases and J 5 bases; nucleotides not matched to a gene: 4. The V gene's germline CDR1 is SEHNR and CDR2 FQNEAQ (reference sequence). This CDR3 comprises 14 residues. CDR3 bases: TGTGCCAGCAGCTTCTTACAGGGGCGAAACACCATATATTTT. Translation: CASSFLQGRNTIYF.

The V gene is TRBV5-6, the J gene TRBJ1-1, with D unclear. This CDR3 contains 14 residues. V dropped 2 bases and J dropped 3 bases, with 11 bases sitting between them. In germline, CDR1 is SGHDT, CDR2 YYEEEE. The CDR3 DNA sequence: TGTGCCAGCAGCTTACGGGAAACGGACACTGAAGCTTTCTTT. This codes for CASSLRETDTEAFF.

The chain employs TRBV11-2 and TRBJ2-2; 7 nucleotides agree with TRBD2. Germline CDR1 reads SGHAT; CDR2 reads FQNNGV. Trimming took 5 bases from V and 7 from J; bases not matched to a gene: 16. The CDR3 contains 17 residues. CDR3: CASSPRFGGRADGELFF. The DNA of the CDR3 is TGTGCCAGCAGCCCCCGGTTCGGGGGGAGGGCTGACGGGGAGCTGTTTTTT.

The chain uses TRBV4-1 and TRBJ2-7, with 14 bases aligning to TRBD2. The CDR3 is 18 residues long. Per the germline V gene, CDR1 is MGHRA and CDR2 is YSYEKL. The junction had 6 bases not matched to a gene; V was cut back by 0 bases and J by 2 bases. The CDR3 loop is CASSQDWTSGRLTYEQYF. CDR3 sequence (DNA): TGCGCCAGCAGCCAAGATTGGACTAGCGGGAGGCTCACCTACGAGCAGTACTTC.

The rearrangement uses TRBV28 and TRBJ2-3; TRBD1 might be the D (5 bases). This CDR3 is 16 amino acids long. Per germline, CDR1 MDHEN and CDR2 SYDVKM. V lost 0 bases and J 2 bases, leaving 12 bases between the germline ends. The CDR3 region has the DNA TGTGCCAGCAGTTTATGGACAGCCAAGCACACAGATACGCAGTATTTT. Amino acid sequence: CASSLWTAKHTDTQYF.

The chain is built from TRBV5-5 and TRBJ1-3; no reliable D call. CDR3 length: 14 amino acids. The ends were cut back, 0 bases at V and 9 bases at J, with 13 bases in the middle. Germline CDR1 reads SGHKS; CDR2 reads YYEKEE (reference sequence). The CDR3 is CASSLGVPPITIYF. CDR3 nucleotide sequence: TGTGCCAGCAGCTTGGGAGTCCCCCCGATCACCATATATTTT.

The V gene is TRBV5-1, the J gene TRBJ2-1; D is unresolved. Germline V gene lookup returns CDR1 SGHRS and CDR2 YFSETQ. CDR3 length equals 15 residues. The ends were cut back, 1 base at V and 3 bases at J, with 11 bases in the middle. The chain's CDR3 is CASSLSSGNYNEQFF. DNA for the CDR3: TGCGCCAGCAGCTTGAGTTCGGGCAACTACAATGAGCAGTTCTTC.

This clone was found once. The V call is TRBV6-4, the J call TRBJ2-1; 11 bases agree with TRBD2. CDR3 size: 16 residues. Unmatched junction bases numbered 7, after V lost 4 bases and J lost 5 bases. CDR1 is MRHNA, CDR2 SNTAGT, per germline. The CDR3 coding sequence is TGTGCCAGCAGTGCCACAGGGACTAGCGGTGACAATGAGCAGTTCTTC. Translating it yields CASSATGTSGDNEQFF.

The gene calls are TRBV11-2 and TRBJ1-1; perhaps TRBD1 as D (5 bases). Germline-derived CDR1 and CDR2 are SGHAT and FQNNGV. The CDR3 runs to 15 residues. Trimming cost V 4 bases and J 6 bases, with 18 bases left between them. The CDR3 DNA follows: TGTGCCAGCAGCTCCCATCTCAGGGCGCGTCCTGAAGCTTTCTTT. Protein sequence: CASSSHLRARPEAFF.